This T cell receptor (beta chain) was found in a study of T-cell reconstitution after alpha-beta-depleted transplantation in children. General study findings and limits: TCRbeta diversity was high at day 60 in some patients (a result of surviving recipient T cells and thymic progenitors).

TCRbeta library preparation incorporated unique molecular identifiers. MiXCR was run by TCRdb on the PCR reads, yielding one entry per CDR3 protein. The data contain a few hundred thousand distinct CDR3 sequences, 11% of them seen just once; the ten biggest clones take up around a quarter. Remarks on this clonotype: As yet, its antigen is unknown. The germline gene is not matched at one end of the junction; a read error may be the cause.

The CDR3 runs 15 residues. The chain employs TRBV12-3 or TRBV12-4 and TRBJ2-5, with D perhaps assigned TRBD1 or TRBD2 (7 bases each). The clonotype was recovered from a male patient between 2 and 10 years old who had a stem cell transplant for chronic granulomatous disease, so the T cells may come from the graft donor. Sequenced here: peripheral blood, sampled 180 days after TCRalphabeta/CD19-depleted stem cell transplant. Written as DNA, the CDR3 is TGTGCCAGCAGTCCCGGGGGGAGGGGGCAAGACACCCAGTACTTC. Its translation is CASSPGGRGQDTQYF.